The 27 T cell receptor beta chains below come from one sample, sequenced in a study of blood T cells in healthy people across ages. PCR was performed a second time for about 6 to 12 cycles using a sample-barcoded 5' primer and a J-beta primer mix. TCRdb reanalysed the 5' RACE reads using MiXCR and keeps one entry per CDR3 protein. The table has approximately 2,000,000 distinct CDR3 sequences, about two fifths seen once. Specimen: blood. Receptors originate from a human donor in good health.

The chain recombines TRBV9 with TRBJ2-1, with 7 bases that match TRBD1. The V and J ends lost 3 bases and 6 bases, in that order; junction bases with no gene match: 3. CDR3 length: 13 amino acids. The germline CDR1 and CDR2 sequences are SGDLS and YYNGEE. The DNA of the CDR3 is TGTGCCAGCAGCGCAGGGGGACCCAATGAGCAGTTCTTC. This encodes CASSAGGPNEQFF.

The sample holds a few counts of this clonotype. J is TRBJ1-1 and V is TRBV11-2, with a weak D call TRBD1 (5 bases). Trimming pared 1 base from V and 7 bases from J, leaving 16 bases between. The germline gives CDR1 SGHAT, CDR2 FQNNGV. The CDR3 is made up of 15 amino acids. The CDR3 region has the DNA TGTGCCAGCAGCTTAGGGACAACAGAAAACCTTGAAGCTTTCTTT. Amino acid sequence: CASSLGTTENLEAFF.

This clonotype was picked up a small number of times. The chain joins TRBV10-3 to TRBJ2-3, with a tentative D call TRBD2 (5 bases). Germline V CDR1 and CDR2: ENHRY, SYGVKD. The CDR3 sequence is 14 residues long. The germline V and J ends were trimmed by 2 bases and 5 bases, with 11 bases remaining between them. CDR3 sequence reads: CAISEEGGIDTQYF. CDR3 coding DNA: TGTGCCATCAGTGAGGAGGGTGGGATAGATACGCAGTATTTT.

Comment on this clonotype: One junction end does not reproduce the germline sequence, and a read error may be involved. In DNA form, the CDR3 reads TGTGCCAGCAGCCCCCTCGGGGGGGTGGGTTTTACGGCTAATGAAAAACGGTTTTTT. It encodes CASSPLGGVGFTANEKRFF. The chain uses TRBV28 and TRBJ1-4; possibly TRBD1 for D (5 bases). The germline gives CDR1 MDHEN, CDR2 SYDVKM. CDR3 length: 19 residues.

The J gene is TRBJ2-5, the V gene TRBV6-6; 10 nucleotides agree with TRBD1. V lost 3 bases to trimming and J lost 5 bases; unmatched junction nucleotides: 3. This CDR3 spans 14 amino acids. Per germline, CDR1 MNHNY and CDR2 SVGAGI (reference sequence). The CDR3 reads CASSYRGQGETQYF. CDR3 sequence (DNA): TGTGCCAGCAGTTATAGGGGACAGGGGGAGACCCAGTACTTC.

The CDR3 nucleotides read TGCAGTGCGGGGACTAGCGGGGGATCGTACCAAGAGACCCAGTACTTC. Protein: CSAGTSGGSYQETQYF. This chain links TRBV20-1 with TRBJ2-5; 14 bases are shared with TRBD2. V gave up 6 bases and J gave up 0 bases; unmatched junction bases: 6. CDR1 and CDR2 from the germline V gene are DFQATT and SNEGSKA (reference sequence). This CDR3 has 16 residues.

This chain links TRBV6-5 with TRBJ1-2, with D perhaps TRBD1 (6 bases). The V end lost 6 bases, the J end lost 2 bases, and 10 bases lay between the germline ends. The CDR3 consists of 13 residues. The germline V gene encodes CDR1 MNHEY and CDR2 SVGAGI. This CDR3 reads CASSGGLNYGYTF. CDR3 coding DNA: TGTGCCAGCAGCGGGGGGCTCAACTATGGCTACACCTTC.

This clonotype was observed at least ten times. This sequence joins TRBV25-1 and TRBJ2-6; D could derive from TRBD1 or TRBD2 (5 bases each). CDR3 length: 15 residues. The germline gives CDR1 MGHDK, CDR2 SYGVNS. Between the trimmed V and J ends, which lost 6 bases and 4 bases, there was a span of 13 bases. The CDR3 is CASSPSGTGANVLTF. In nucleotides, the CDR3 is TGTGCCAGCAGCCCTTCAGGGACCGGGGCCAACGTCCTGACTTTC.

Only a few counts were recorded for this clonotype. This CDR3 reads CASSRDHVGGSSYEQYF. CDR3 coding DNA: TGTGCCAGCAGCAGGGATCATGTGGGCGGCAGCTCCTACGAGCAGTACTTC. This chain connects TRBV7-8 to TRBJ2-7; no definite D call. Germline CDR1 is SGHVS and CDR2 is FQNEAQ. V lost 5 bases to trimming and J lost 0 bases, with 20 bases between them. The CDR3 runs 17 residues.

This chain uses TRBV7-3 with TRBJ2-1, with 9 bases aligning to TRBD1. The CDR3 consists of 17 residues. Losses at the gene ends were 2 bases for V and 5 bases for J; bases not matched to a gene: 10. Germline V gene data show CDR1 as SGHTA and CDR2 as FQGTGA. As DNA, the CDR3 is TGTGCCAGCAGCTTACAAAACCGGGACAGGGTCAACAATGAGCAGTTCTTC. This translates into CASSLQNRDRVNNEQFF.

A remark on this clonotype: A read error may account for a junction end that differs from germline. The gene calls are TRBV14 and TRBJ2-2; no definite D call. The CDR3 loop spans 19 amino acids. Looked up from germline, CDR1 is SGHDN and CDR2 is FVKESK. The CDR3 coding sequence is TGTGTCAGCAGCCGGATTTCTAGAGCGACAACCTACGACACCGGGGAGCTGTTTTTT. This gives the protein CVSSRISRATTYDTGELFF.

The chain is built from TRBV5-1 and TRBJ2-1; D may match TRBD1 or TRBD2 (5 bases each). The CDR3 is 15 residues long. The V end was cut by 5 bases, the J end by 4 bases, with 16 bases between. CDR1 and CDR2 (germline): SGHRS, YFSETQ. The CDR3 loop is CASSSPRGGYNEQFF. The CDR3 region has the DNA TGCGCCAGCAGTTCCCCTCGGGGCGGTTACAATGAGCAGTTCTTC.

The rearrangement links TRBV12-3 or TRBV12-4 to TRBJ2-1; a possible D gene is TRBD2 (7 bases). V lost 3 bases to trimming and J lost 6 bases, with 18 bases between them. This CDR3 comprises 16 residues. The CDR3 DNA sequence: TGTGCCAGCAGTTTGTGGGTGCGGGGGCCACGCAATGAGCAGTTCTTC. Translating it yields CASSLWVRGPRNEQFF.

This clonotype was seen a handful of times. V gene TRBV6-2 or TRBV6-3 combines with J gene TRBJ2-1; 9 nucleotides line up with TRBD2. The V gene end was trimmed by 6 bases and the J gene end by 4 bases; junction bases not matched to a gene: 7. Germline V gene sequence: CDR1 MNHEY, CDR2 SVGEGT. This CDR3 is built from 15 residues. The CDR3 reads CASSYSGGDYNEQFF. CDR3 nucleotides: TGTGCCAGCAGCTATAGCGGGGGAGATTACAATGAGCAGTTCTTC.

V and J are TRBV5-1 and TRBJ2-1, with D tentatively TRBD2 (6 bases). The CDR3 has 17 amino acids. Germline V gene sequence: CDR1 SGHRS, CDR2 YFSETQ. The V gene lost 1 base and the J gene lost 0 bases, with 14 bases spanning the gap. For the CDR3, the DNA is TGCGCCAGCAGCTTGAAGTGGCTAGCGAGCTCCTACAATGAGCAGTTCTTC. It yields the protein CASSLKWLASSYNEQFF.

This clonotype was counted between two and nine times. The chain joins TRBV29-1 to TRBJ2-1; tentative D call: TRBD2 (5 bases). The CDR3 contains 14 residues. The V and J ends lost 4 bases and 2 bases respectively, with 12 bases between them. Germline values: CDR1 SQVTM, CDR2 ANQGSEA. CDR3 region: CSVVEATTYNEQFF. The CDR3 region has the DNA TGCAGCGTTGTGGAGGCTACCACCTACAATGAGCAGTTCTTC.

This rearrangement joins TRBV6-2 or TRBV6-3 to TRBJ1-2, with D possibly TRBD1 on 5 matching bases. This CDR3 region has 13 residues. Per germline, CDR1 MNHEY and CDR2 SVGEGT. V was trimmed by 6 bases and J by 5 bases, leaving 13 bases between them. CDR3 DNA sequence: TGTGCCAGCAGCCGGGACTGGATGTATGGCTACACCTTC. The encoded protein is CASSRDWMYGYTF.

Note on this clonotype: Because the CDR3 is missing its conserved closing phenylalanine or tryptophan, this is likely a read error. The rearrangement uses TRBV20-1 and TRBJ2-1, with 10 nucleotides matching TRBD2. Germline V CDR1 and CDR2: DFQATT, SNEGSKA (reference sequence). This CDR3 contains 14 residues. The V gene end was trimmed by 3 bases and the J gene end by 6 bases; junction bases not matched to a gene: 5. This CDR3 reads CSASLLAGSNEQFL. Written as DNA, the CDR3 is TGCAGTGCTAGTTTACTAGCGGGGAGCAATGAGCAGTTCCTC.

The rearrangement links TRBV7-3 to TRBJ1-2; D remains unclear. Trimming removed 3 bases from V and 6 bases from J, with 8 bases in between. Looked up from germline, CDR1 is SGHTA and CDR2 is FQGTGA. CDR3 size: 12 residues. CDR3 amino acids: CASSFQKDGYTF. CDR3 in DNA: TGTGCCAGCAGCTTTCAAAAGGATGGCTACACCTTC.

The chain employs TRBV4-2 and TRBJ2-5; 13 bases map to TRBD2. In germline, CDR1 is LGHNA, CDR2 YNFKEQ. The V gene end was trimmed by 4 bases and the J gene end by 11 bases; junction bases not matched to a gene: 13. This CDR3 region has 16 residues. CDR3 nucleotides: TGTGCCAGCAGCCGCCAGGAGACTAGCGGGGGGAATGGGCAGTACTTC. This gives the protein CASSRQETSGGNGQYF.

V and J are TRBV6-2 or TRBV6-3 and TRBJ2-1, with D possibly being TRBD2 (6 bases). The V gene lost 6 bases and the J gene lost 1 base, with 16 bases spanning the gap. From germline, CDR1 is MNHEY and CDR2 SVGEGT. The CDR3 is made up of 16 amino acids. CDR3 protein: CASRDGGSGSYNEQFF. The CDR3 nucleotides read TGTGCCAGCAGGGACGGAGGGTCGGGTTCCTACAATGAGCAGTTCTTC.

This clonotype has only a few counts. This chain connects TRBV7-9 to TRBJ2-7, with a possible D match to TRBD1 (5 bases). The CDR3 has 12 residues. V was pared by 3 bases and J by 5 bases, with 8 bases between. Germline V gene sequence: CDR1 SEHNR, CDR2 FQNEAQ (reference sequence). DNA of the CDR3: TGTGCCAGCAGCTTCCTGACAGACGAGCAGTACTTC. As protein: CASSFLTDEQYF.

V gene TRBV6-6 combines with J gene TRBJ2-1; D might be TRBD2 (5 bases). Per germline, CDR1 MNHNY and CDR2 SVGAGI (reference sequence). V was cut by 2 bases and J by 5 bases, with 13 bases left in between. The CDR3 is 15 amino acids. Here the CDR3 reads CASSYPGPGDNEQFF. The DNA of the CDR3 is TGTGCCAGCAGTTACCCTGGTCCCGGGGACAATGAGCAGTTCTTC.

This chain's CDR3 is CASSLIGLSGAFF. The CDR3 DNA reads TGCGCCAGCAGCTTGATTGGTTTATCCGGAGCTTTCTTT. This chain uses TRBV5-1 with TRBJ1-1; unclear D gene. The germline V gene encodes CDR1 SGHRS and CDR2 YFSETQ. V was shortened by 1 base and J by 10 bases, with 14 bases between the two germline ends. This CDR3 has 13 residues.

This clonotype was picked up a small number of times. The rearrangement links TRBV7-2 to TRBJ1-2; tentative D call: TRBD1 (5 bases). The germline CDR1 and CDR2 sequences are SGHTA and FQGNSA. The CDR3 totals 15 residues. V was clipped by 1 base and J by 2 bases, with 11 bases between them. The DNA for the CDR3 is TGTGCCAGCAGCTTAGGGTTCTGGACAAACTATGGCTACACCTTC. Translated: CASSLGFWTNYGYTF.

This clonotype was recorded a few times. The chain combines TRBV24-1 with TRBJ2-2, with 13 bases that match TRBD2. Germline loops: CDR1 KGHDR, CDR2 SFDVKD. V was clipped by 4 bases and J by 6 bases; unmatched bases: 4. The CDR3 has 16 residues. CDR3 sequence reads: CATSEAGTSGAGELFF. CDR3 DNA: TGTGCCACCAGTGAAGCTGGGACTAGCGGGGCCGGGGAGCTGTTTTTT.

The chain uses TRBV6-6 and TRBJ1-5; possible D gene TRBD1, 6 bases. Per the germline V gene, CDR1 is MNHNY and CDR2 is SVGAGI (reference sequence). V lost 8 bases to trimming and J lost 0 bases, with 11 bases between them. This CDR3 spans 14 amino acids. Here the CDR3 DNA reads TGTGCCAGCTCAGGGGAAAATAGCAATCAGCCCCAGCATTTT. Its protein product is CASSGENSNQPQHF.